Sequencing of this T cell receptor beta chain was carried out in a study of T cell repertoires in cytomegalovirus infection (dated by TCRdb to about 2019). Study-wide context: Donor HLA type was relevant to the analysis, as public TCR beta signatures indicated carriage of CMV infection together with the matching HLA type. Broader findings and caveats from the paper: Cumulative frequency of public TCR beta family members discriminated carriers of CMV infection plus the relevant HLA type in this cohort and an independent roughly 320-donor cohort. The ex vivo response was dominated by HLA-C-restricted CMV-specific TCR beta clonotypes, which also provided the single most frequent clonotype in two of eight donors.

The CDR3 has 19 amino acids, counting the end cysteine and phenylalanine. Only the CDR3 portion is preserved as DNA: 57 bases, with reading frame beginning at the first base. V gives up 5 bases and J gives up 1 base, and the segment between their germline ends measures 24 bases. CDR1 and CDR2 are read off the germline V gene as SGHAT and FQNNGV. Sequencing instrument: Illumina HiSeq 1500. TCRdb reprocessed the public reads (quality trimming at Q25 with fastp, clone calling with MiXCR) and kept in-frame beta chains. Identical CDR3 proteins give one entry, which carries the most common genes and DNA. The sample table holds approximately 130,000 distinct CDR3 sequences, of which approximately 24% were seen once. The ten largest account for approximately 35% of the sample. With regard to this clonotype: No antigen is known for it. No clone much larger than this one lies a single base away; base qualities are absent.

The sequence derives from a human donor in good health (CMV status not recorded). Some clones in this sample may be carry-over from other donors' samples. Specimen: PBMCs, sequenced either directly or after in vitro stimulation (not recorded which). The chain is encoded by TRBV11-2 joined to TRBJ1-3; TRBD1 is a possible D gene, resting on 6 matching bases. Read as DNA, the sequence is TGTGCCAGCAGCATATACCGGGACACCGCTGGCTCATCTGGAAACACCATATATTTT. Its protein is CASSIYRDTAGSSGNTIYF.